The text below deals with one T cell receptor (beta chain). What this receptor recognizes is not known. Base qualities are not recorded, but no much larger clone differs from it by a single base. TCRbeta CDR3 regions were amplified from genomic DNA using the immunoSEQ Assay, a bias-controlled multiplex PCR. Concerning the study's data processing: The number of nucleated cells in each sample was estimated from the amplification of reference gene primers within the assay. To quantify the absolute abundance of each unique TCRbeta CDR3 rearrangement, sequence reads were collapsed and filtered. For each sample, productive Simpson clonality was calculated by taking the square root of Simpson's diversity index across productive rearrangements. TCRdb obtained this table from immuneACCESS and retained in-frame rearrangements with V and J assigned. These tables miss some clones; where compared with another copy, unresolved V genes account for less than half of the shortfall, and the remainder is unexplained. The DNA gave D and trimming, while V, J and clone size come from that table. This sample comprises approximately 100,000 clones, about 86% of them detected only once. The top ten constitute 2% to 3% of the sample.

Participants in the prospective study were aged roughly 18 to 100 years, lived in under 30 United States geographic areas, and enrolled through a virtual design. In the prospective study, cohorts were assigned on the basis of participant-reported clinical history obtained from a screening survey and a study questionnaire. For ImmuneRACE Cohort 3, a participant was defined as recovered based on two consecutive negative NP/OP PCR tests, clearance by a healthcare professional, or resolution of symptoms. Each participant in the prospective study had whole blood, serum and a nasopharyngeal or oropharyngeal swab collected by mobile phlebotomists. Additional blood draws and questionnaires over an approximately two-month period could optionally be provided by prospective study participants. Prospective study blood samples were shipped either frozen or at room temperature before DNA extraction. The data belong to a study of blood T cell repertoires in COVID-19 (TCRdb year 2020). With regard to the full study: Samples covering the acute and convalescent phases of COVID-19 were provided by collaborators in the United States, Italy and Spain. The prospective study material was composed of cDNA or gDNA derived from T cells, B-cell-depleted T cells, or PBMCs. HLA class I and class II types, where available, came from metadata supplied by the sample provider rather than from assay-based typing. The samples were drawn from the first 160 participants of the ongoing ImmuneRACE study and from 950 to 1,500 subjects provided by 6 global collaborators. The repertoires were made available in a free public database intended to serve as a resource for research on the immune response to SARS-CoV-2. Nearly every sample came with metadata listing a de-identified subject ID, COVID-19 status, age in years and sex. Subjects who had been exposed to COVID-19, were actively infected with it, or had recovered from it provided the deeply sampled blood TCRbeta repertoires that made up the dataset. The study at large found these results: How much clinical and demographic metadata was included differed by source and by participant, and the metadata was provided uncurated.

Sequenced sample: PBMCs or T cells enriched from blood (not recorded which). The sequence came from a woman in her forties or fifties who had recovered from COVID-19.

The DNA sequence reads TGCGCCAGCAGCTTGGGTGACAGAAGCACAGATACGCAGTATTTT. Translated, this is CASSLGDRSTDTQYF. Here the chain combines TRBV5-1 and TRBJ2-3; TRBD1 might be the D gene, on 5 matching bases. Trimming takes 0 bases from V and 0 bases from J, and the germline ends sit 8 bases apart. In the germline V gene, CDR1 corresponds to SGHRS and CDR2 to YFSETQ. The CDR3 runs 15 residues from the cysteine to the phenylalanine. The CDR3 DNA has 45 bases and is translated from base 1.